This passage covers 27 T cell receptor beta chains from one sample sequenced in a study of cytomegalovirus exposure and HLA in healthy donors (dated 2017 in TCRdb). Libraries were built with the immunoSEQ multiplex PCR assay. The multiplex PCR relied on a mix of 60 forward primers for TCR Vbeta segments and 13 reverse primers for TCR Jbeta segments. As stored in TCRdb, this immuneACCESS dataset retains in-frame rearrangements with V and J assigned. A fraction of the clones does not appear; measured against another copy, unresolved V genes explain less than half of the discrepancy, and the remainder lacks a known reason. Counted in this sample were 200,000 to 250,000 clones; around four fifths of them appeared once. The ten largest clones take up about 0.45% of the sample. Sample: PBMCs. These receptors all stem from a boy younger than 18 in good health and CMV-seronegative.

V gene TRBV7-9 combines with J gene TRBJ2-3; 10 nucleotides match TRBD2. The germline CDR1 and CDR2 sequences are SEHNR and FQNEAQ (reference sequence). Losses at the gene ends were 10 bases for V and 8 bases for J; bases not matched to a gene: 15. The CDR3 is made up of 15 amino acids. The CDR3 loop is CAMTGLAGDRGTQYF. The CDR3 region has the DNA TGTGCCATGACGGGGCTAGCGGGGGATCGGGGTACGCAGTATTTT.

The chain links TRBV7-9 to TRBJ2-3, with 8 bases matching TRBD2. J gave up 7 bases and V 11 bases, and 11 bases lay outside the gene matches. The CDR3 contains 13 residues. Looked up from germline, CDR1 is SEHNR and CDR2 is FQNEAQ (reference sequence). CDR3 DNA sequence: TGTGCCCTAGGGCGGGAGGAACACAATACGCAGTATTTT. Translation: CALGREEHNTQYF.

The J gene is TRBJ1-1, the V gene TRBV21-1; whether TRBD1, the table's D call, matches the DNA was not checked. TRBV21-1 is termed a pseudogene. This CDR3 has 18 amino acids. The CDR3, as DNA: TGTGCCAGCAGCACGACGCAGGCCACTTCCCTAAGGAACACTGAAGCTTTCTTT. It is translated as CASSTTQATSLRNTEAFF.

This clone was observed a few times. The rearrangement uses TRBV30 and TRBJ1-3; the D is unclear. There are 14 residues in the CDR3. Looked up from germline, CDR1 is GTSNPN and CDR2 is SVGIG (reference sequence). Trimming removed 4 bases at V and 0 bases at J, with 10 bases between. For the CDR3, the DNA is TGTGCCTGGACCTTAGGAGGCTCTGGAAACACCATATATTTT. Protein sequence: CAWTLGGSGNTIYF.

CDR3 sequence: CASSGGTSGRSEQFF. CDR3 bases: TGTGCCAGCAGCGGGGGGACTAGCGGGAGGTCAGAGCAGTTCTTC. The chain employs TRBV9 and TRBJ2-1, with TRBD2 matching 15 bases. The CDR3 is made up of 15 amino acids. Germline trimming cut 3 bases from V and 10 bases from J; bases unmatched to any gene: 5. The germline gives CDR1 SGDLS, CDR2 YYNGEE.

J is TRBJ2-5 and V is TRBV6-5, with a weak D call TRBD2 (5 bases). The end of the DNA fits TRBJ2-7 better, so the J call may be wrong. The germline CDR1 and CDR2 sequences are MNHEY and SVGAGI. The CDR3 is made up of 15 amino acids. The CDR3 loop is CASSPGPLPGGEQYF. The CDR3 DNA follows: TGTGCCAGCAGCCCCGGACCGCTACCAGGAGGCGAGCAGTACTTC.

J is TRBJ2-2 and V is TRBV30; D is uncertain. V lost 0 bases, J lost 3 bases, and 11 bases lay in between. Germline V gene sequence: CDR1 GTSNPN, CDR2 SVGIG (reference sequence). There are 15 residues in the CDR3. The DNA of the CDR3 is TGTGCCTGGAGTGTCCAAGCCCGCTACACCGGGGAGCTGTTTTTT. Amino acids: CAWSVQARYTGELFF.

The chain recombines TRBV27 with TRBJ2-1, with D unclear. CDR1 and CDR2 (germline): MNHEY, SMNVEV (reference sequence). Trimming left V 2 bases short and J 4 bases short, with 12 bases between. This CDR3 region has 15 residues. CDR3 sequence reads: CASSLGQNLYNEQFF. The CDR3 DNA reads as TGTGCCAGCAGTTTAGGGCAGAACTTATACAATGAGCAGTTCTTC.

The chain links TRBV5-1 to TRBJ1-2, with TRBD1 identical over 10 bases. Germline lookup yields CDR1 SGHRS and CDR2 YFSETQ. V lost 2 bases to trimming and J lost 0 bases; unmatched junction nucleotides: 1. The CDR3 is 15 amino acids. Here the CDR3 DNA reads TGCGCCAGCAGCTTAGGACAGGGGGCTAACTATGGCTACACCTTC. It is translated as CASSLGQGANYGYTF.

The V and J genes are TRBV5-1 and TRBJ2-1; 7 bases are shared with TRBD1. This CDR3 has 15 amino acids. In germline, CDR1 is SGHRS, CDR2 YFSETQ. The J segment lost 8 bases and the V segment lost 0 bases, leaving 8 bases of the junction unmatched. CDR3 nucleotides: TGCGCCAGCAGCTTGGTGAGACAGGGACGGGATGAGCAGTTCTTC. As protein: CASSLVRQGRDEQFF.

This clone was found a few times. This chain links TRBV10-2 with TRBJ2-1, with a tentative D call TRBD2 (6 bases). Germline CDR1 reads WSHSY; CDR2 reads SAAADI. The CDR3 length is 15 residues. Trimming shortened V by 5 bases and J by 4 bases, and 15 bases separated the two germline ends. In nucleotides, the CDR3 is TGCGCCAGCAGTTCCGTTTCCGGGACTTACAATGAGCAGTTCTTC. This gives the protein CASSSVSGTYNEQFF.

The sample holds one count of this clone. The rearrangement joins TRBV4-1 to TRBJ1-2, with D perhaps matching TRBD1 (6 bases). The CDR3 is 16 residues long. V lost 5 bases and J 4 bases, leaving 20 bases between the germline ends. Germline CDR1 and CDR2: MGHRA and YSYEKL. The CDR3: CASSYLVGGQTYGYTF. CDR3 bases: TGCGCCAGCAGCTACCTAGTGGGGGGGCAAACCTATGGCTACACCTTC.

V gene TRBV27 combines with J gene TRBJ1-5, with 9 bases aligning to TRBD1. The J segment lost 5 bases and the V segment lost 6 bases, leaving 8 bases of the junction unmatched. In germline, CDR1 is MNHEY, CDR2 SMNVEV (reference sequence). CDR3 length: 15 amino acids. The CDR3 DNA reads as TGTGCCAGCAGGACCGGGACAGGGAGAGATCAGCCCCAGCATTTT. Its translation is CASRTGTGRDQPQHF.

The chain links TRBV10-3 to TRBJ2-3, with 11 bases matching TRBD2. V shed 6 bases and J 2 bases; nucleotides not matched to a gene: 7. Germline V gene data show CDR1 as ENHRY and CDR2 as SYGVKD. There are 16 residues in the CDR3. The CDR3 DNA reads as TGTGCCATCAGCGACGATAGCGGGAGGGACACAGATACGCAGTATTTT. The encoded protein is CAISDDSGRDTDTQYF.

V usage is TRBV5-4 and J usage is TRBJ2-5; D unclear. CDR1 and CDR2 (germline): SGHNT, YYREEE (reference sequence). This CDR3 is built from 13 residues. V gave up 4 bases and J gave up 0 bases, with 7 bases separating them. CDR3 sequence (DNA): TGTGCCAGCAGCACCAGGTACCAAGAGACCCAGTACTTC. Encoded protein: CASSTRYQETQYF.

This sequence joins TRBV27 and TRBJ1-2; TRBD1 matches 10 bases. Germline loops: CDR1 MNHEY, CDR2 SMNVEV (reference sequence). V dropped 5 bases and J dropped 3; count of bases not matched to a gene: 12. This CDR3 contains 17 residues. CDR3 amino acids: CASSPSGGDRGYYGYTF. The CDR3 DNA reads TGTGCCAGCAGTCCGTCTGGTGGGGACAGGGGCTACTATGGCTACACCTTC.

This clone has just a few counts. The V call is TRBV13, the J call TRBJ2-5, with TRBD1 matching 8 bases. Near its end, the DNA agrees better with TRBJ2-7, so the J call may be wrong. The CDR3 is 14 residues long. Germline V lookup: CDR1 PRHDT, CDR2 FYEKMQ (reference sequence). The CDR3 DNA reads TGTGCCAGCAGCTTAAGGGGCAGGGGGCACGAGCAGTACTTC. Encoded protein: CASSLRGRGHEQYF.

This sequence joins TRBV19 and TRBJ2-3, with D perhaps TRBD1 (6 bases). Germline CDR1 LNHDA, CDR2 SQIVND (reference sequence). The V gene lost 5 bases and the J gene lost 0 bases, with 15 bases spanning the gap. The CDR3 runs to 16 residues. CDR3 DNA: TGTGCCAGTAGTTACGGACAGCAGGCTAGCACAGATACGCAGTATTTT. This encodes CASSYGQQASTDTQYF.

This sequence joins TRBV27 and TRBJ1-2, with a possible D match to TRBD1 (5 bases). V dropped 4 bases and J dropped 4 bases, with 13 bases sitting between them. Germline V CDR1 and CDR2: MNHEY, SMNVEV (reference sequence). The CDR3 is 14 amino acids. The CDR3 reads CASSSQGPSYGYTF. In DNA, the CDR3 is TGTGCCAGCAGTTCCCAGGGCCCTTCCTATGGCTACACCTTC.

This chain joins TRBV5-1 and TRBJ1-1; 10 bases are shared with TRBD1. Unmatched junction bases numbered 9, after V lost 5 bases and J lost 2 bases. Germline V lookup: CDR1 SGHRS, CDR2 YFSETQ. The CDR3 consists of 16 residues. CDR3 loop: CASSLTRDRGNTEAFF. As DNA, the CDR3 is TGCGCCAGCAGTTTGACACGGGACAGGGGCAACACTGAAGCTTTCTTT.

The chain recombines TRBV19 with TRBJ1-1, with no clear D. The V and J ends lost 3 bases and 5 bases respectively, with 16 bases between them. Germline lookup yields CDR1 LNHDA and CDR2 SQIVND (reference sequence). This CDR3 comprises 15 residues. The CDR3 DNA sequence: TGTGCCAGTAGTATTCGTCCGCCGGGGAGTACTGAAGCTTTCTTT. Its translation is CASSIRPPGSTEAFF.

The chain recombines TRBV9 with TRBJ2-3; 7 bases line up with TRBD2. This CDR3 is 16 amino acids long. CDR1 and CDR2 (germline): SGDLS, YYNGEE. With V trimmed by 3 bases and J by 2 bases, 9 bases remained unmatched. This CDR3 reads CASSAGLAEYTDTQYF. The CDR3 nucleotides read TGTGCCAGCAGCGCCGGGCTAGCGGAGTACACAGATACGCAGTATTTT.

The CDR3 spells CASNLGGSGNTIYF. The DNA for the CDR3 is TGTGCCAGCAACTTGGGAGGGTCTGGAAACACCATATATTTT. This chain links TRBV11-2 with TRBJ1-3; D remains unclear. There are 14 residues in the CDR3. Trimming stripped 7 bases from V and 1 base from J, with 11 bases between. The germline V gene has CDR1 SGHAT and CDR2 FQNNGV.

Written as DNA, the CDR3 is TGTGCCAGCAGCGTAGCTGGGGGCCAGCAGTACTTC. It encodes CASSVAGGQQYF. The rearrangement uses TRBV9 and TRBJ2-7; D might be TRBD1 (6 bases). CDR3 length: 12 amino acids. The germline V and J ends were trimmed by 0 bases and 8 bases, with 9 bases remaining between them. Looked up from germline, CDR1 is SGDLS and CDR2 is YYNGEE.

The V and J genes are TRBV10-3 and TRBJ2-1, with D tentatively TRBD1 (5 bases). Germline V lookup: CDR1 ENHRY, CDR2 SYGVKD. The length of the CDR3 is 13 residues. Trimming shortened V by 9 bases and J by 4 bases, and 13 bases separated the two germline ends. The CDR3 nucleotides are TGTGCCATTTCCTGGACACCTTACAATGAGCAGTTCTTC. Translation: CAISWTPYNEQFF.

In the case of this clone: Sequence at one end of the junction differs from germline and may be a read error. The V gene is TRBV11-2, the J gene TRBJ2-3; D possibly corresponds to TRBD2 (6 bases). CDR3 length: 15 amino acids. In germline, CDR1 is SGHAT, CDR2 FQNNGV. The chain's CDR3 is CASSLESTSRDTQYF. As DNA, the CDR3 is TGTGCCAGCAGCTTAGAAAGCACTAGCAGAGATACGCAGTATTTT.

This chain uses TRBV30 with TRBJ2-5; D is unclear. The DNA end is more similar to TRBJ2-7, so the J call may be wrong. The CDR3 loop spans 14 amino acids. The germline V gene has CDR1 GTSNPN and CDR2 SVGIG (reference sequence). The CDR3 nucleotides read TGTGCCTGGACTCCCCCTGACTGGAAGAGCGAGCAGTACTTC. Encoded protein: CAWTPPDWKSEQYF.